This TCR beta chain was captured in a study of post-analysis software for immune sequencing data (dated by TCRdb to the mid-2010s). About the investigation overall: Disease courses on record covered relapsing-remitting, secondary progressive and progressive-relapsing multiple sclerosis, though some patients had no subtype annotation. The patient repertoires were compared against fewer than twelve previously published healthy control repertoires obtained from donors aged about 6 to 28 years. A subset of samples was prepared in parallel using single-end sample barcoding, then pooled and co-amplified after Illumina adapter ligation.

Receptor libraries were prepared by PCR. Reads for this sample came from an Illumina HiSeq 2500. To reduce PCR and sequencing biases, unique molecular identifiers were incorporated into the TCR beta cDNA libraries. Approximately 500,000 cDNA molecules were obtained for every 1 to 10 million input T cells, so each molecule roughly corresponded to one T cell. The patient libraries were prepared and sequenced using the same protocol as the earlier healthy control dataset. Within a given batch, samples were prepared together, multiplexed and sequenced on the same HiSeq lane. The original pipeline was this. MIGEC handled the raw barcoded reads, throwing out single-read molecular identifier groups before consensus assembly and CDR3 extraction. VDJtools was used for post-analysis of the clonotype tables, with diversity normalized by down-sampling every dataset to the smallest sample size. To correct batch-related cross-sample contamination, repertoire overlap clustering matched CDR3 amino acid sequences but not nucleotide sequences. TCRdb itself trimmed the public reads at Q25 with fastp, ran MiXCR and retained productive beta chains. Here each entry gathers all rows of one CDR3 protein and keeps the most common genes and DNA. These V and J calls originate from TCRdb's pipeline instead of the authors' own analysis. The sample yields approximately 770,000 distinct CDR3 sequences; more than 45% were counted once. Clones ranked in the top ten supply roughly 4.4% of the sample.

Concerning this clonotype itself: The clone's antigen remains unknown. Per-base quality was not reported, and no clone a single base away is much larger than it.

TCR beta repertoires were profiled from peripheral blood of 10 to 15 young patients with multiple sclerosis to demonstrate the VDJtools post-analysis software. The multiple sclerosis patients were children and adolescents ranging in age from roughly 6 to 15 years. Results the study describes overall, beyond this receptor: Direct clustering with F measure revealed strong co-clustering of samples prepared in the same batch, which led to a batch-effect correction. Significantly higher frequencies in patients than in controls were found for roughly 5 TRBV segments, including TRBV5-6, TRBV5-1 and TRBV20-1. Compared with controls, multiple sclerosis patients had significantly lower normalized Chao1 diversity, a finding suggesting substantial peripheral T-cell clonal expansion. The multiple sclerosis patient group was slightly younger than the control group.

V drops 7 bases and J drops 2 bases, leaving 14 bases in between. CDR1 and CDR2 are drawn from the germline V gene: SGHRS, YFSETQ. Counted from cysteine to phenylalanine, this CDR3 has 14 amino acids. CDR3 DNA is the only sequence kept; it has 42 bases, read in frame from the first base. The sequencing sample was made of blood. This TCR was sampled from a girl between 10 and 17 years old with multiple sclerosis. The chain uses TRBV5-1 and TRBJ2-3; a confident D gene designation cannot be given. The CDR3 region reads CASGPLGFTDTQYF. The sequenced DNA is TGCGCCAGCGGCCCTTTGGGTTTCACAGATACGCAGTATTTT.